Listed below are T cell receptor beta chains from one sample, sequenced in a study of blood T cell repertoires in COVID-19. Method: immunoSEQ multiplex PCR; TCRdb's copy keeps in-frame clones and lacks some. There are 330,000 or so clones in the sample; more than 85% occur only once, and approximately 3.1% lies in the top ten. The sample was PBMCs or T cells enriched from blood (not recorded which). The receptor source for this set is a woman aged 25 to 39 who had recovered from COVID-19. Each CDR3 is given with its conserved first and last residue. A D gene is named only where the DNA matches it firmly. Only part of the rows carry a size: once, few, many, or a class if the clone is expanded.

d_call	clone_size	v_call	j_call	cdr3_nt	cdr3_aa
-	-	TRBV6-5	TRBJ1-5	TGTGCCAGCAGTTCCACAGGGCTCATAGATCAGCCCCAGCATTTT	CASSSTGLIDQPQHF
-	-	TRBV10-3	TRBJ2-2	TGTGCCATCAGCGACACCCGGGGGAACACCGGGGAGCTGTTTTTT	CAISDTRGNTGELFF
-	-	TRBV5-1	TRBJ2-6	TGCGCCAGCAGCTCCGACACCAACTCTGGGGCCAACGTCCTGACTTTC	CASSSDTNSGANVLTF
TRBD1	-	TRBV5-6	TRBJ2-1	TGTGCCAGCAGCTTGAGGATAGGGCAGGGGGCTAACAATGAGCAGTTCTTC	CASSLRIGQGANNEQFF
TRBD1	once	TRBV7-9	TRBJ2-2	TGTGCCAGCAGCGTCAACAGGGGAACCGGGGAGCTGTTTTTT	CASSVNRGTGELFF
-	-	TRBV25-1	TRBJ1-2	TGTGCCAGCAGTGAAAACGGGCGGGATACCTTC	CASSENGRDTF
-	-	TRBV5-1	TRBJ2-7	TGCGCCAGCAGCTCGACAGCCACCCAGAACTACGAGCAGTACTTC	CASSSTATQNYEQYF
TRBD1	-	TRBV3-1/TRBV3-2	TRBJ1-2	TGTGCCAGCAGCCAAGCGGGAGGGACAGACTATGGCTACACCTTC	CASSQAGGTDYGYTF
TRBD1	-	TRBV19	TRBJ2-7	TGTGCCAGTAGTATCGCAGGACAGGGGGAGAGGGAGCAGTACTTC	CASSIAGQGEREQYF
TRBD2	-	TRBV18	TRBJ2-2	TGTGCCAGCTCAACTAGCGGGAGGGCGGACACCGGGGAGCTGTTTTTT	CASSTSGRADTGELFF
TRBD2	few	TRBV5-4	TRBJ2-1	TGTGCCAGCAGCTTGAGGGAGGGCCACGACTATGAGCAGTTCTTC	CASSLREGHDYEQFF
-	-	TRBV5-1	TRBJ2-6	TGCGCCAGCAGCTCCGCGTCCCGTTTCTCTGGGGCCAACGTCCTGACTTTC	CASSSASRFSGANVLTF
-	-	TRBV29-1	TRBJ2-1	TGCAGCGTTGAGGTTGTCAGGGCGAATGAGCAGTTCTTC	CSVEVVRANEQFF
-	-	TRBV4-2	TRBJ2-3	TGTGCCAGCAGCCAAGGGACTGGGAGCACAGATACGCAGTATTTT	CASSQGTGSTDTQYF
TRBD2	once	TRBV11-2	TRBJ2-5	TGTGCCAGCAGCCCAGAGGCTAGCGGTACTCGGGAGACCCAGTACTTC	CASSPEASGTRETQYF
-	-	TRBV29-1	TRBJ1-4	TGCAGCGCCGGGGAGGGAACTAATGAAAAACTGTTTTTT	CSAGEGTNEKLFF
-	once	TRBV5-1	TRBJ2-1	TGCGCCAGCAGCTTGCAAGGGGAAAATGAGCAGTTCTTC	CASSLQGENEQFF
-	-	TRBV11-2	TRBJ1-6	TGTGCCAGCAGCCAAGGGGTTCATAATTCACCCCTCCACTTT	CASSQGVHNSPLHF
TRBD1	-	TRBV9	TRBJ2-7	TGTGCCAGCAGCGTGGAAGGGACAGGGGGGTTCCACGAGCAGTACTTC	CASSVEGTGGFHEQYF
TRBD1	few	TRBV4-1	TRBJ2-7	TGCGCCAGCAGCCAAGAGATGACAGGGTCCTACGAGCAGTACTTC	CASSQEMTGSYEQYF
TRBD1	few	TRBV3-1/TRBV3-2	TRBJ2-1	TGTGCCAGCAGCCTCCCGGGACAGGGGATCAATGAGCAGTTCTTC	CASSLPGQGINEQFF
-	-	TRBV3-1/TRBV3-2	TRBJ2-7	TGTGCCAGCAGCTCGCGCGGGGCTGGGGAGCAGTACTTC	CASSSRGAGEQYF
-	-	TRBV28	TRBJ1-2	TGTGCCAGCATAGGTTCGACAGAACGCTATGGCTACACCTTC	CASIGSTERYGYTF
TRBD1	-	TRBV6-5	TRBJ1-2	TGTGCCAGCAGAGACAGGGGGCCCAACTATGGCTACACCTTC	CASRDRGPNYGYTF
-	-	TRBV27	TRBJ1-1	TGTGCCAGCAGTTTGGTGACGGGGAACACTGAAGCTTTCTTT	CASSLVTGNTEAFF
-	-	TRBV7-9	TRBJ2-5	TGTGCCAGCAGCCGGGGGGCGGCGGGGCCTCAAGAGACCCAGTACTTC	CASSRGAAGPQETQYF
-	-	TRBV5-8	TRBJ1-1	TGTGCCATCGGAGGGCGGGGAAGAACTGAAGCTTTCTTT	CAIGGRGRTEAFF
TRBD2	once	TRBV7-2	TRBJ2-7	TGTGCCAGCAGCTTAAGCGGGGAGTCCTACGAGCAGTACTTC	CASSLSGESYEQYF
-	-	TRBV14	TRBJ2-3	TGTGCCAGCAGCCTGAGGACCGCCGGGATTATCTCAGATACGCAGTATTTT	CASSLRTAGIISDTQYF
-	once	TRBV24-1	TRBJ2-3	TGTGCCACCAGTGACTCTTGGGACAAGCCCACAGATACGCAGTATTTT	CATSDSWDKPTDTQYF
-	-	TRBV3-1/TRBV3-2	TRBJ1-1	TGTGCCAGCAGCCCTACAGAGAACACTGAAGCTTTCTTT	CASSPTENTEAFF
TRBD2	-	TRBV7-9	TRBJ2-2	TGTGCCAGCAGCTTAGGAGATAGCGGGAGATTGGGCGGGGAGCTGTTTTTT	CASSLGDSGRLGGELFF
-	once	TRBV19	TRBJ1-1	TGTGCCAGTAGTGCAGGCCCCGGGTCGGGAACTGAAGCTTTCTTT	CASSAGPGSGTEAFF
TRBD2	few	TRBV28	TRBJ2-7	TGTGCCAGCAGTTTATTGGCTAGCGGCTACGAGCAGTACTTC	CASSLLASGYEQYF
-	-	TRBV11-2	TRBJ2-2	TGTGCCAGCAGCTTAGTCCAGGCGACCGGGGAGCTGTTTTTT	CASSLVQATGELFF
-	-	TRBV12-3/TRBV12-4	TRBJ1-1	TGTGCCAGCAGTCCGTCAGTGAACACTGAAGCTTTCTTT	CASSPSVNTEAFF
-	-	TRBV28	TRBJ2-7	TGTGCCAGCAGTTTCCCCGGGACAGCGGGTTTGGAGCACTTC	CASSFPGTAGLEHF
TRBD2	-	TRBV7-6	TRBJ2-2	TGTGCCAGCAGCTTAGGGGGACTAGCGGGAGTTAGTAGAACCGGGGAGCTGTTTTTT	CASSLGGLAGVSRTGELFF
TRBD1	-	TRBV2	TRBJ2-3	TGTGCCAGCAGTGCCCAGACAGGGTCAGATACGCAGTATTTT	CASSAQTGSDTQYF
-	-	TRBV7-2	TRBJ1-2	TGTGCCAGCAGCTTAACCAGGGGCTATGGCTACACCTTC	CASSLTRGYGYTF
TRBD1	-	TRBV3-1/TRBV3-2	TRBJ1-5	TGTGCCAGCAGCCAAGAGGGACAGAATCAGCCCCAGCATTTT	CASSQEGQNQPQHF
-	-	TRBV12-3/TRBV12-4	TRBJ1-4	TGTGCCAGCAGCCGGACTGTGGATGAAAAACTGTTTTTT	CASSRTVDEKLFF
-	-	TRBV9	TRBJ1-2	TGTGCCAGCAGCGAAAGACCGACCGCAGGCGGCTACACCTTC	CASSERPTAGGYTF
-	-	TRBV27	TRBJ1-6	TGTGCCAGCAGTATCCGGGACAAGAATTCACCCCTCCACTTT	CASSIRDKNSPLHF
-	-	TRBV21-1	TRBJ2-2	TGTGCCAGCAGCGCAGGGGGCAGTGTCTGCACCGGGGAGCTGTTTTTT	CASSAGGSVCTGELFF
TRBD2	-	TRBV28	TRBJ2-5	TGTGCCAGCAGTTCACTAGCGGGAGGGCAAGAGACCCAGTACTTC	CASSSLAGGQETQYF
TRBD1	-	TRBV5-1	TRBJ1-1	TGCGCCAGCAGCGGGACAGGGGAAAACACTGAAGCTTTCTTT	CASSGTGENTEAFF